A selection of T cell receptor beta chains follows, all from one sample in a study of regulatory T cells in long-lasting Graves disease. Each CDR3 protein gets one entry after TCRdb re-called the multiplex PCR reads with MiXCR. The sample carries about half a million distinct CDR3 sequences, 12% recorded once. The sample was also reused in another study, on T cells in Graves' hyperthyroidism and ophthalmopathy.

The sample was peripheral blood mononuclear cells (PBMCs), taken at new diagnosis, from a patient treated with antithyroid drugs. Every receptor here comes from a woman aged 30 to 39 with Graves disease. CDR3s include the opening cysteine and the closing phenylalanine or tryptophan. The D gene is left open where the match is weak. Clone size appears in some rows only: once, few, many, or a class for an expanded clone.

TRBJ2-5	many	.	TRBV28	CASSPFRETQYF	TGTGCCAGCAGTCCTTTTAGGGAGACCCAGTACTTC
TRBJ2-1	.	.	TRBV9	CASSVGAGWDEQFF	TGTGCCAGCAGCGTAGGGGCGGGTTGGGATGAGCAGTTCTTC
TRBJ1-2	many	TRBD1	TRBV2	CASSEARQGVYGYTF	TGTGCCAGCAGTGAAGCGCGACAGGGGGTCTATGGCTACACCTTC
TRBJ2-1	many	.	TRBV20-1	CSAPPPSYNEQFF	TGCAGTGCTCCCCCTCCTTCCTACAATGAGCAGTTCTTC
TRBJ1-6	many	.	TRBV18	CASSRGGPENSPLHF	TGTGCCAGCTCAAGAGGGGGGCCCGAAAATTCACCCCTCCACTTT
TRBJ1-3	.	.	TRBV7-9	CASSSGGYSGNTIYF	TGTGCCAGCAGCTCGGGGGGATACTCTGGAAACACCATATATTTT
TRBJ2-5	few	.	TRBV7-2	CASSVGPTPAQETQYF	TGTGCCAGCAGCGTAGGGCCAACACCCGCCCAAGAGACCCAGTACTTC
TRBJ1-5	many	.	TRBV5-6	CASSGRGMSQPQHF	TGTGCCAGCAGCGGCAGGGGAATGAGTCAGCCCCAGCATTTT
TRBJ2-1	many	TRBD2	TRBV9	CASSETASPGGNEQFF	TGTGCCAGCAGCGAGACCGCTTCACCGGGGGGGAATGAGCAGTTCTTC
TRBJ1-2	.	.	TRBV5-5	CASSLVGTGNYGYTF	TGTGCCAGCAGCTTGGTAGGGACGGGCAACTATGGCTACACCTTC
TRBJ2-3	many	.	TRBV27	CASSFSRISTDTQYF	TGTGCCAGCAGTTTCTCGCGGATTAGCACAGATACGCAGTATTTT
TRBJ1-1	.	.	TRBV18	CASSPRNQNTEAFF	TGTGCCAGCTCACCGCGAAACCAGAACACTGAAGCTTTCTTT
TRBJ2-2	.	TRBD2	TRBV20-1	CSARGSGRSGELFF	TGCAGTGCTAGAGGGAGCGGGAGATCCGGGGAGCTGTTTTTT
TRBJ2-4	many	.	TRBV27	CASSLDGSINIQYF	TGTGCCAGCAGTTTAGACGGGAGTATAAACATTCAGTACTTC
TRBJ2-5	.	TRBD1	TRBV5-1	CASSLLTGGQETQYF	TGCGCCAGCAGCTTGTTAACAGGGGGACAAGAGACCCAGTACTTC
TRBJ1-6	many	.	TRBV7-9	CASSLNNSPLHF	TGTGCCAGCAGCTTAAATAATTCACCCCTCCACTTT
TRBJ1-1	many	.	TRBV27	CASSLGPGRARTEAFF	TGTGCCAGCAGTCTAGGTCCGGGAAGGGCGCGCACTGAAGCTTTCTTT
TRBJ2-3	many	TRBD2	TRBV2	CASSDASGRGADTQYF	TGTGCCAGCAGTGATGCTAGCGGGAGGGGCGCAGATACGCAGTATTTT
TRBJ2-1	many	TRBD1	TRBV12-3/TRBV12-4	CASSVTTGNEQFF	TGTGCCAGCAGCGTGACGACAGGGAATGAGCAGTTCTTC
TRBJ1-3	many	.	TRBV20-1	CSATSGEAFSGNTIYF	TGCAGTGCTACGTCGGGGGAGGCGTTCTCTGGAAACACCATATATTTT
TRBJ2-2	.	.	TRBV28	CASSLGYRTATGELFF	TGTGCCAGCAGTTTAGGGTACAGGACCGCCACCGGGGAGCTGTTTTTT
TRBJ1-5	.	TRBD1	TRBV5-1	CASSRTGGSYQPQHF	TGCGCCAGCAGCCGGACAGGGGGCTCATATCAGCCCCAGCATTTT
TRBJ1-4	many	.	TRBV10-3	CAISESVTQEKLFF	TGTGCCATCAGTGAGTCTGTCACTCAGGAAAAACTGTTTTTT
TRBJ2-1	many	TRBD2	TRBV24-1	CATSDSLRLAGVGEQFF	TGTGCCACCAGTGACAGCCTGAGACTAGCGGGAGTGGGTGAGCAGTTCTTC
TRBJ2-3	many	.	TRBV5-1	CASSLGVGGSDTQYF	TGCGCCAGCAGCTTGGGGGTCGGAGGTTCGGATACGCAGTATTTT
TRBJ2-5	.	TRBD2	TRBV20-1	CSASILGLAEEETQYF	TGCAGTGCTAGTATTCTCGGACTAGCGGAGGAAGAGACCCAGTACTTC
TRBJ2-3	many	TRBD1	TRBV7-8	CASSGRTGKFVDTQYF	TGTGCCAGCAGCGGACGGACAGGGAAATTTGTAGATACGCAGTATTTT
TRBJ2-7	.	.	TRBV6-1	CATTRVDSYEQYF	TGTGCCACCACACGAGTGGACTCCTACGAGCAGTACTTC
TRBJ1-2	many	.	TRBV27	CARAQGGYYGYTF	TGTGCCAGGGCCCAAGGGGGGTACTATGGCTACACCTTC
TRBJ1-2	many	TRBD1	TRBV4-2	CASSHPSRDRGYGYTF	TGTGCCAGCAGCCATCCATCCCGGGACAGGGGCTATGGCTACACCTTC
TRBJ2-6	many	.	TRBV27	CASSPYSPRSGANVLTF	TGTGCCAGCAGTCCCTACTCCCCTCGCTCTGGGGCCAACGTCCTGACTTTC
TRBJ1-1	many	TRBD1	TRBV6-1	CASSGDRFTMSTEAFF	TGTGCCAGCAGTGGGGACAGGTTCACGATGAGCACTGAAGCTTTCTTT